This TCR beta chain came from a study of OX40 agonist ivuxolimab in advanced cancers. Overall study context: People in dose escalation had one of these cancers: hepatocellular carcinoma, melanoma, renal cell or head and neck cancer. With a range of roughly 23 to 85, age averaged about 58 years, and 65% to 85% were male.

Blood draws occurred at baseline, cycle 4 day 1, and cycle 7 day 1. The repertoire was sequenced with immunoSEQ multiplex PCR; TCRdb's copy has only in-frame clones and lacks some. This sample has tens of thousands of clones, with roughly 90% found just once. This CDR3 is 15 amino acids long. Germline V lookup: CDR1 SGHDN, CDR2 FVKESK. The V and J ends lost 4 bases and 4 bases respectively, with 14 bases between them. The J gene is TRBJ1-3, the V gene TRBV14; maybe TRBD1 (6 bases). This specimen was CD4+ or CD8+ T cells sorted from blood, taken in a trial of the OX40 agonist ivuxolimab. The sequence came from an adult with an advanced solid tumor such as melanoma, head and neck, liver or kidney cancer. CDR3 sequence reads: CASSPKGGLGNTIYF. In DNA form, the CDR3 reads TGTGCCAGCAGCCCGAAGGGGGGCCTCGGAAACACCATATATTTT.